A single sample gave rise to the 11 T cell receptor beta chains below, sequenced in a study of blood T cell repertoires in COVID-19. Libraries were prepared by immunoSEQ multiplex PCR; TCRdb keeps only in-frame clonotypes and omits some of them. The sample holds around 270,000 clones; around 87% are singletons and the top ten take 2% to 2.5%. Sequencing input: peripheral blood. These receptor sequences come from a woman aged 45-59 years with acute or convalescent COVID-19.

The V call is TRBV19, the J call TRBJ2-3; tentatively, D is TRBD1 (6 bases). Between the trimmed V and J ends, which lost 9 bases and 4 bases, there was a span of 14 bases. Per the germline V gene, CDR1 is LNHDA and CDR2 is SQIVND (reference sequence). This CDR3 region has 13 residues. The CDR3 spells CASSGQSADTQYF. The CDR3 region has the DNA TGTGCCAGCTCGGGACAAAGCGCAGATACGCAGTATTTT. Supplemented by reference TRBV19 and TRBJ2-3, the full variable domain reads DGGITQSPKYLFRKEGQNVTLSCEQNLNHDAMYWYRQDPGQGLRLIYYSQIVNDFQKGDIAEGYSVSREKKESFPLTVTSAQKNPTAFYLCASSGQSADTQYFGPGTRLTVL.

This clone is a singleton in its sample. The J gene is TRBJ1-1, the V gene TRBV7-9; possibly TRBD1 for D (5 bases). Per germline, CDR1 SEHNR and CDR2 FQNEAQ (reference sequence). Trimming removed 2 bases from V and 1 base from J, with 14 bases in between. The CDR3 is 16 residues long. CDR3: CASSLIGGEGNTEAFF. The CDR3 bases are TGTGCCAGCAGCTTAATCGGGGGTGAGGGGAACACTGAAGCTTTCTTT. Combining the CDR3 with reference TRBV7-9 and TRBJ1-1 gives the whole variable domain DTGVSQNPRHKITKRGQNVTFRCDPISEHNRLYWYRQTLGQGPEFLTYFQNEAQLEKSRLLSDRFSAERPKGSFSTLEIQRTEQGDSAMYLCASSLIGGEGNTEAFFGQGTRLTVV.

The rearrangement links TRBV11-2 to TRBJ2-3; D gene unclear. The germline gives CDR1 SGHAT, CDR2 FQNNGV. CDR3 length: 14 amino acids. V shed 1 base and J shed 2 bases, with 7 bases lying between them. The CDR3 protein is CASSLVGVTDTQYF. CDR3 DNA sequence: TGTGCCAGCAGCTTAGTAGGAGTCACAGATACGCAGTATTTT. The full variable domain, completed using reference TRBV11-2 and TRBJ2-3, is EAGVAQSPRYKIIEKRQSVAFWCNPISGHATLYWYQQILGQGPKLLIQFQNNGVVDDSQLPKDRFSAERLKGVDSTLKIQPAKLEDSAVYLCASSLVGVTDTQYFGPGTRLTVL.

This chain connects TRBV11-2 to TRBJ1-2; 10 positions agree with TRBD1. The CDR3 loop spans 15 amino acids. Germline CDR1 SGHAT, CDR2 FQNNGV. V lost 5 bases, J lost 4 bases, and 7 bases stayed unmatched. CDR3 loop: CASSNRDRGSYGYTF. CDR3 DNA: TGTGCCAGCAGCAACCGGGACAGGGGTTCCTATGGCTACACCTTC. The whole variable domain, filled in from reference TRBV11-2 and TRBJ1-2, reads EAGVAQSPRYKIIEKRQSVAFWCNPISGHATLYWYQQILGQGPKLLIQFQNNGVVDDSQLPKDRFSAERLKGVDSTLKIQPAKLEDSAVYLCASSNRDRGSYGYTFGSGTRLTVV.

The CDR3 sequence: CASTHGYNEQFF. The CDR3 DNA follows: TGTGCCAGCACTCACGGGTACAATGAGCAGTTCTTC. The V call is TRBV7-2, the J call TRBJ2-1; no clear D. Trimming left V 7 bases short and J 4 bases short, with 8 bases between. CDR3 length equals 12 residues. Germline lookup yields CDR1 SGHTA and CDR2 FQGNSA.

This clone appeared a few times. The gene calls are TRBV5-1 and TRBJ1-2; 7 bases are shared with TRBD1. Germline V gives CDR1 SGHRS, CDR2 YFSETQ. This CDR3 contains 14 residues. The junction had 9 bases not matched to a gene; V was cut back by 3 bases and J by 7 bases. CDR3 sequence (DNA): TGCGCCAGCAGCTCGGGGACGGCAGGGGGTGGCTACACCTTC. Its protein is CASSSGTAGGGYTF.

The chain has TRBV5-1 and TRBJ2-1; D possibly corresponds to TRBD2 (5 bases). The ends were cut back, 4 bases at V and 0 bases at J, with 8 bases in the middle. This CDR3 is 14 amino acids long. Germline CDR1 is SGHRS and CDR2 is YFSETQ. CDR3 bases: TGCGCCAGCAGCCCGGGAAGCTCCTACAATGAGCAGTTCTTC. It is translated as CASSPGSSYNEQFF.

The gene calls are TRBV28 and TRBJ2-5; TRBD1 is a possible D gene (7 bases). Trimming took off 3 bases at V and 4 bases at J, with 12 bases between the two ends. The CDR3 length is 14 residues. In germline, CDR1 is MDHEN, CDR2 SYDVKM. CDR3 protein: CASSLTQGGETQYF. CDR3 DNA: TGTGCCAGCAGTTTGACCCAGGGGGGAGAGACCCAGTACTTC.

In its sample, this clone was seen a few times. The J gene is TRBJ2-2, the V gene TRBV9; D ambiguous. Trimming took off 0 bases at V and 0 bases at J, with 12 bases between the two ends. The CDR3 consists of 17 residues. Germline CDR1 is SGDLS and CDR2 is YYNGEE. The CDR3 nucleotides read TGTGCCAGCAGCGTAGATACTGGGCCCCCGAACACCGGGGAGCTGTTTTTT. Encoded protein: CASSVDTGPPNTGELFF.

The chain links TRBV5-1 to TRBJ1-2; D not certain. Germline CDR1 is SGHRS and CDR2 is YFSETQ. The CDR3 is 15 amino acids. V shed 4 bases and J shed 0 bases, with 13 bases lying between them. The CDR3 bases are TGCGCCAGCAGCCCAGACTTCTCCGCTAACTATGGCTACACCTTC. Amino acid sequence: CASSPDFSANYGYTF.

The V and J genes are TRBV9 and TRBJ2-1; no firm D call. The ends were cut back, 2 bases at V and 4 bases at J, with 7 bases in the middle. The CDR3 is 13 residues long. Per germline, CDR1 SGDLS and CDR2 YYNGEE. The CDR3 sequence is CASSVMTYNEQFF. CDR3 in DNA: TGTGCCAGCAGCGTGATGACTTACAATGAGCAGTTCTTC. The entire variable domain, with the rest obtained from reference TRBV9 and TRBJ2-1, is as follows: DSGVTQTPKHLITATGQRVTLRCSPRSGDLSVYWYQQSLDQGLQFLIQYYNGEERAKGNILERFSAQQFPDLHSELNLSSLELGDSALYFCASSVMTYNEQFFGPGTRLTVL.